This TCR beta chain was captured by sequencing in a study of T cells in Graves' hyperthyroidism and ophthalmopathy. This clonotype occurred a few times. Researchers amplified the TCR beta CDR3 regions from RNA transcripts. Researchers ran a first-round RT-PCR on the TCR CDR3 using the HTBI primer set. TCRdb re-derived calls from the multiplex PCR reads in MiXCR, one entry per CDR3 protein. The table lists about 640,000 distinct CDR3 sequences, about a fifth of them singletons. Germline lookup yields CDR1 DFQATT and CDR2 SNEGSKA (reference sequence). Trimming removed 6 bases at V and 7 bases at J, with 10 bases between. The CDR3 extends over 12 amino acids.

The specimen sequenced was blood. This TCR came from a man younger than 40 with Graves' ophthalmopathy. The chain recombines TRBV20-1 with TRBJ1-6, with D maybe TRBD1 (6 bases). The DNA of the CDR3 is TGCAGTGCCGGAGGGGGGAATTCACCCCTCCACTTT. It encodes CSAGGGNSPLHF.